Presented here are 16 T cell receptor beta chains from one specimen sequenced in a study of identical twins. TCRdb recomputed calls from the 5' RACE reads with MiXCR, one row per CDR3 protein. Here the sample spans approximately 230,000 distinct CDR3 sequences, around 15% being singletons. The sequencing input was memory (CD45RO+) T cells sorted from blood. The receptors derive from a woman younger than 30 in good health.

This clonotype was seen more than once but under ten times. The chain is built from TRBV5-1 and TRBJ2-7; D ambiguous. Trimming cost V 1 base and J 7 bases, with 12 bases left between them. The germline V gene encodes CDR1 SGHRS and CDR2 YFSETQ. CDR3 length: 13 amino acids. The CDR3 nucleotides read TGCGCCAGCAGCTTGCTTTTTGAACGGGAGCAGTACTTC. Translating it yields CASSLLFEREQYF.

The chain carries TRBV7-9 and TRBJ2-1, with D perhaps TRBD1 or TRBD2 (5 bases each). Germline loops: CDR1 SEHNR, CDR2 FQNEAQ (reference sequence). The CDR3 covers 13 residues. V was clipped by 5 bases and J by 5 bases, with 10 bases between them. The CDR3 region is CASSPGRDNEQFF. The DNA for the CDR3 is TGTGCCAGCAGCCCGGGACGGGACAATGAGCAGTTCTTC.

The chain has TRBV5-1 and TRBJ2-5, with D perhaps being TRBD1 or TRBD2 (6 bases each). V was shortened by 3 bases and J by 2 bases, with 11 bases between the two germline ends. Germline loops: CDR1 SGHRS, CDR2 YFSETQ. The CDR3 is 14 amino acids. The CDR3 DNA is TGCGCCAGCAGCTGGGGGGCGGGTCAAGAGACCCAGTACTTC. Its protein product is CASSWGAGQETQYF.

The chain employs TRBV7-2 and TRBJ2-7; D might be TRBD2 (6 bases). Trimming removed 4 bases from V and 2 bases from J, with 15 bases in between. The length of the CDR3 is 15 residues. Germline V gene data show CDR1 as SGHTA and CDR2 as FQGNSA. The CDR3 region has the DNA TGTGCCAGCAGCTACGCTTTTGGGGGGACCTACGAGCAGTACTTC. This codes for CASSYAFGGTYEQYF.

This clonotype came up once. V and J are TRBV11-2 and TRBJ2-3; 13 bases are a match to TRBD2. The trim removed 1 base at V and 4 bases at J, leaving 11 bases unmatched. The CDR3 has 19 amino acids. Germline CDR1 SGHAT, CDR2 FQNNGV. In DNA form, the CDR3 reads TGTGCCAGCAGCTTAGGACTAGCGGGAGGCCTAGGCGGTGCAGATACGCAGTATTTT. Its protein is CASSLGLAGGLGGADTQYF.

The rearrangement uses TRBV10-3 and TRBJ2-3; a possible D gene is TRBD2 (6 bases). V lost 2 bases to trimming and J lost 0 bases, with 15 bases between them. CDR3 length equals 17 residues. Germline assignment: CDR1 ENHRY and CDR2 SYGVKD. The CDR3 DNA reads TGTGCCATCAGTGAGCCCCCCAAGCGGGTGAGCACAGATACGCAGTATTTT. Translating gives CAISEPPKRVSTDTQYF.

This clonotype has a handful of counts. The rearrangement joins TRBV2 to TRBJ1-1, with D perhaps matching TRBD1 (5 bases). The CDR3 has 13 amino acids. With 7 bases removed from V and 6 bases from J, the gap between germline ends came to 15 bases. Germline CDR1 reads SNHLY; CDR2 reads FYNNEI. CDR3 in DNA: TGTGCCAGCATCCCGGACAATTACGCTGAAGCTTTCTTT. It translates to CASIPDNYAEAFF.

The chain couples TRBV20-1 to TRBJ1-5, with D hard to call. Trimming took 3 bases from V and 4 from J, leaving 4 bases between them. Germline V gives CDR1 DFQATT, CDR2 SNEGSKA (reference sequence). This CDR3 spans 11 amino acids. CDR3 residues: CSARGNQPQHF. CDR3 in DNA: TGCAGTGCTAGGGGAAATCAGCCCCAGCATTTT.

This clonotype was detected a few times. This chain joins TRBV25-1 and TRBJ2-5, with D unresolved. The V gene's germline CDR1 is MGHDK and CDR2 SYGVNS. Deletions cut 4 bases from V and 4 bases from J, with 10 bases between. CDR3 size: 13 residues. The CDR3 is CASSAPGRETQYF. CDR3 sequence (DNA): TGTGCCAGCAGTGCCCCGGGTAGAGAGACCCAGTACTTC. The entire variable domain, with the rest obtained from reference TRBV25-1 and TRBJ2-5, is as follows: EADIYQTPRYLVIGTGKKITLECSQTMGHDKMYWYQQDPGMELHLIHYSYGVNSTEKGDLSSESTVSRIRTEHFPLTLESARPSHTSQYLCASSAPGRETQYFGPGTRLLVL.

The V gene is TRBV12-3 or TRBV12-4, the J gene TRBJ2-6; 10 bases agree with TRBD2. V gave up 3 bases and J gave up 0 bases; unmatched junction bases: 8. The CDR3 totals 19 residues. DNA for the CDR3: TGTGCCAGCAGTTTCCAGGCTAGCGGGGGTTTCTCTGGGGCCAACGTCCTGACTTTC. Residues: CASSFQASGGFSGANVLTF.

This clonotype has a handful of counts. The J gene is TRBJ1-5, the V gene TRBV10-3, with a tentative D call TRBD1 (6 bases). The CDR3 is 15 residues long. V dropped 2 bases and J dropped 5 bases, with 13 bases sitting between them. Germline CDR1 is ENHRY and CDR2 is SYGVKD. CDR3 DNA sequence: TGTGCCATCAGTGAGCATACAGGGTCGGATCAGCCCCAGCATTTT. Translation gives CAISEHTGSDQPQHF.

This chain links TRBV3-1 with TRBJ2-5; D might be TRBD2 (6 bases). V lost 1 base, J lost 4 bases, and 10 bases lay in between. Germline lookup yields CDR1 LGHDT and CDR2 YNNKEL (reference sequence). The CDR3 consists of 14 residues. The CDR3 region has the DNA TGTGCCAGCAGCCAAGCCCGGGACTTAGAGACCCAGTACTTC. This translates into CASSQARDLETQYF.

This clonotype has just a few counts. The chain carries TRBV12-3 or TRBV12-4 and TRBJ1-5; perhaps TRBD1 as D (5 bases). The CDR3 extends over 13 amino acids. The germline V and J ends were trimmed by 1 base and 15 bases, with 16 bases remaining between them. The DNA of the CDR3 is TGTGCCAGCAGTTTAGATCGAGTACAGGTCCGGCATTTT. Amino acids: CASSLDRVQVRHF.

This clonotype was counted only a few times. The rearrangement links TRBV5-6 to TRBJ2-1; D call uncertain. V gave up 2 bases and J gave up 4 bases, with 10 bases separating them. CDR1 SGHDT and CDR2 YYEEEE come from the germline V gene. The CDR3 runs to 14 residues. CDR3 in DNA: TGTGCCAGCAGCTTATTACAGACGTACAATGAGCAGTTCTTC. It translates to CASSLLQTYNEQFF.

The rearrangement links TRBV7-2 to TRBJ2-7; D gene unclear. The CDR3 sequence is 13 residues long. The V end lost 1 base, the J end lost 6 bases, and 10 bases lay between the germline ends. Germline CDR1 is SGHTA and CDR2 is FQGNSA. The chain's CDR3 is CASSLGSAFEQYF. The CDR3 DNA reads TGTGCCAGCAGCTTAGGCTCAGCGTTCGAGCAGTACTTC. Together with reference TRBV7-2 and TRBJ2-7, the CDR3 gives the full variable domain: GAGVSQSPSNKVTEKGKDVELRCDPISGHTALYWYRQSLGQGLEFLIYFQGNSAPDKSGLPSDRFSAERTGGSVSTLTIQRTQQEDSAVYLCASSLGSAFEQYFGPGTRLTVT.

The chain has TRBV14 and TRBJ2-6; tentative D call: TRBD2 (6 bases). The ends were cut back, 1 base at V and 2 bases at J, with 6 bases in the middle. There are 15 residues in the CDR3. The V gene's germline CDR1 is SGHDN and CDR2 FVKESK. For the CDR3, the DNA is TGTGCCAGCAGCCAAGGGGGGGCTGGGGCCAACGTCCTGACTTTC. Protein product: CASSQGGAGANVLTF.